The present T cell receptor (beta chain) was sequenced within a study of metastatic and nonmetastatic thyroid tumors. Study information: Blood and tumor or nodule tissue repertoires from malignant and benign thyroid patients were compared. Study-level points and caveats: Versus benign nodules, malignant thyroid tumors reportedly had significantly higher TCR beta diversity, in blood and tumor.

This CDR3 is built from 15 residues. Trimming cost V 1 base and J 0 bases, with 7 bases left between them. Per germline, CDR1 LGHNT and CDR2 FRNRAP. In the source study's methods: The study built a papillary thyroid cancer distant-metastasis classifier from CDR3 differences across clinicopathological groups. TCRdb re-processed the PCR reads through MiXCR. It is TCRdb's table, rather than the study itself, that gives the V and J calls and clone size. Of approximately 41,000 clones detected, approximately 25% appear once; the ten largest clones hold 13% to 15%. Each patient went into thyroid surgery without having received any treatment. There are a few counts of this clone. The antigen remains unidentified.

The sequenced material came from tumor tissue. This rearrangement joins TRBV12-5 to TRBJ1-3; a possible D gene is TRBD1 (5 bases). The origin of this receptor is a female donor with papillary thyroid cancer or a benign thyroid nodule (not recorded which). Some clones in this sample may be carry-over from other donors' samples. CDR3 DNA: TGTGCTAGTGGTTTGGGGCAGGGCTCTGGAAACACCATATATTTT. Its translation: CASGLGQGSGNTIYF.